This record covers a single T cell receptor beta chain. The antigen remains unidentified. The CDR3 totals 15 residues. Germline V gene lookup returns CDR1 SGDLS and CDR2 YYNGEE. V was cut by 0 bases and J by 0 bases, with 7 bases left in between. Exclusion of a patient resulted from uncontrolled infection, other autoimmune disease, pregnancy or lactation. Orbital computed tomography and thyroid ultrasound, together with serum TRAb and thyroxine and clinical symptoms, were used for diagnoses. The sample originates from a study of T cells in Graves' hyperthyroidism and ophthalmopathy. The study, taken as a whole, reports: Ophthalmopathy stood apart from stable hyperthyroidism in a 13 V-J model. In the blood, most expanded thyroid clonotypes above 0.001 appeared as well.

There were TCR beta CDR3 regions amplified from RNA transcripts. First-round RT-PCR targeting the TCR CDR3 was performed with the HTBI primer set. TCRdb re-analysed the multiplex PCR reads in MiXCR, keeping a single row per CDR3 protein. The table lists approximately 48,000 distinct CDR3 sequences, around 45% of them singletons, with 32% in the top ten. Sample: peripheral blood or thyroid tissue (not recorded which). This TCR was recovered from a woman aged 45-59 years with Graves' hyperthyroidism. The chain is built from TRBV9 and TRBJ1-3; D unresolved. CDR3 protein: CASSVAPDSGNTIYF. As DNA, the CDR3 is TGTGCCAGCAGCGTAGCCCCCGACTCTGGAAACACCATATATTTT.